These T cell receptor beta chains were read from a single sample in a study of STAT3 mutations in large granular lymphocyte leukemia. The repertoire was sequenced with immunoSEQ multiplex PCR; TCRdb's copy has only in-frame clones and lacks some. The table lists roughly 3,200 clones, over 75% of them singletons. Sample: peripheral blood mononuclear cells. These receptors were taken from a man between 40 and 49 years old with T-cell large granular lymphocyte leukemia. Some clones in this sample may be carry-over from other donors' samples. The CDR3 runs from the conserved cysteine through the conserved F or W. D genes are given only for firm matches. The size entry is marked missing in some rows and otherwise reads once, few, many or a size class.

d_gene,v_gene,abundance,j_gene,CDR3aa,CDR3nt
NA,TRBV6-5,NA,TRBJ2-4,CASSYSPDPSIQYF,TGTGCCAGCAGTTACTCCCCCGATCCATCCATTCAGTACTTC
TRBD1,TRBV2,NA,TRBJ1-5,CASSPGTGNQPQHF,TGTGCCAGCAGTCCCGGGACAGGAAATCAGCCCCAGCATTTT
NA,TRBV7-2,few,TRBJ2-7,CASSLQQSYEQYF,TGTGCCAGCAGCTTACAACAGTCATACGAGCAGTACTTC
NA,TRBV7-8,hyperexpanded,TRBJ1-5,CASSTFAEIRQPQHF,TGTGCCAGCAGCACGTTCGCGGAGATTCGGCAGCCCCAGCATTTT
TRBD1,TRBV6-1,NA,TRBJ1-2,CASSEQGQLHYGYTF,TGTGCCAGCAGTGAGCAGGGACAGCTCCACTATGGCTACACCTTC
NA,TRBV19,NA,TRBJ1-1,CASGIGGAAFF,TGTGCCAGTGGCATAGGGGGTGCAGCTTTCTTT
NA,TRBV11-2,NA,TRBJ2-7,CASSRQLAYEQYF,TGTGCCAGCAGCAGACAGTTAGCCTACGAGCAGTACTTC
TRBD2,TRBV4-1,NA,TRBJ2-5,CASSQAAGVYQETQYF,TGCGCCAGCAGCCAAGCAGCGGGGGTGTACCAAGAGACCCAGTACTTC
NA,TRBV29-1,NA,TRBJ2-2,CSVSGATNTGELFF,TGCAGCGTTTCTGGGGCAACGAACACCGGGGAGCTGTTTTTT
TRBD1,TRBV27,NA,TRBJ2-7,CASSRTGLFYEQYF,TGTGCCAGCAGCCGGACAGGGCTGTTCTACGAGCAGTACTTC
NA,TRBV19,NA,TRBJ1-5,CASSPSNQPQHF,TGTGCCAGTAGTCCGAGTAATCAGCCCCAGCATTTT
NA,TRBV28,once,TRBJ2-3,CASRPTTGNKGTDTQYF,TGTGCCAGCAGACCTACCACAGGGAATAAGGGCACAGATACGCAGTATTTT
TRBD1,TRBV13,NA,TRBJ2-1,CASSPRDRPSSYNEQFF,TGTGCCAGCAGCCCGCGGGACAGGCCGAGCTCCTACAATGAGCAGTTCTTC
NA,TRBV11-2,NA,TRBJ1-1,CASSSRGGQSAEAFF,TGTGCCAGCAGCTCTAGAGGCGGACAGAGCGCTGAAGCTTTCTTT
NA,TRBV5-6,NA,TRBJ1-1,CASSLAIGSEAFF,TGTGCCAGCAGCTTGGCCATCGGGTCTGAAGCTTTCTTT
NA,TRBV30,NA,TRBJ1-1,CAWSGLMNTEAFF,TGTGCCTGGAGTGGACTGATGAACACTGAAGCTTTCTTT
NA,TRBV29-1,NA,TRBJ2-2,CSVEVGSTGELFF,TGCAGCGTTGAGGTCGGGAGCACCGGGGAGCTGTTTTTT
NA,TRBV6-1,NA,TRBJ1-5,CASTSLLNSNQPQHF,TGTGCCAGCACGTCACTCCTTAATAGCAATCAGCCCCAGCATTTT
TRBD1,TRBV6-6,NA,TRBJ1-2,CASSVGTVYDGYTF,TGTGCCAGCAGTGTCGGGACAGTTTACGATGGCTACACCTTC
NA,TRBV30,NA,TRBJ2-7,CAWTPGHASYEQYF,TGTGCCTGGACCCCGGGACACGCGTCCTACGAGCAGTACTTC
NA,TRBV5-6,NA,TRBJ2-3,CASSLSDTQYF,TGTGCCAGCAGCTTGTCAGATACGCAGTATTTT
NA,TRBV18,once,TRBJ1-1,CASSLTARGTEAFF,TGTGCCAGCTCACTGACAGCCCGAGGCACTGAAGCTTTCTTT
TRBD1,TRBV7-3,few,TRBJ2-7,CASSSGQAGEQYF,TGTGCCAGCAGCTCGGGACAGGCCGGGGAGCAGTACTTC
NA,TRBV7-9,NA,TRBJ1-2,CASSLAGTSRDYGYTF,TGTGCCAGCAGCTTAGCTGGGACATCCCGGGACTATGGCTACACCTTC
TRBD1,TRBV5-1,NA,TRBJ1-1,CASSSYTGGTEAFF,TGCGCCAGCAGCTCATACACAGGGGGCACTGAAGCTTTCTTT
TRBD1,TRBV30,NA,TRBJ1-6,CAWSSGQGTSPLHF,TGTGCCTGGAGTTCCGGACAGGGGACCTCACCCCTCCACTTT
NA,TRBV6-1,NA,TRBJ1-1,CASSGIRVNTEAFF,TGTGCCAGCAGTGGAATCAGGGTGAACACTGAAGCTTTCTTT
NA,TRBV14,NA,TRBJ1-1,CASSQVGGYTEAFF,TGTGCCAGCAGCCAAGTTGGGGGGTACACTGAAGCTTTCTTT
TRBD1,TRBV6-5,NA,TRBJ2-2,CASSFGQGIESGELFF,TGTGCCAGCAGTTTCGGACAGGGGATTGAGAGCGGGGAGCTGTTTTTT
NA,TRBV6-5,NA,TRBJ1-1,CASSSLDWTAEAFF,TGTGCCAGCAGTTCCCTGGACTGGACGGCTGAAGCTTTCTTT
TRBD2,TRBV15,few,TRBJ2-1,CATSRDRLAGGRNEQFF,TGTGCCACCAGCAGAGATCGGCTAGCGGGGGGGCGTAATGAGCAGTTCTTC
TRBD1,TRBV15,NA,TRBJ1-2,CATSTAGGAGGYTF,TGTGCCACCAGCACTGCAGGGGGCGCGGGAGGCTACACCTTC
NA,TRBV21-1,NA,TRBJ2-6,CASSFRRANVLTF,TGTGCCAGCAGCTTCAGGAGGGCCAACGTCCTGACTTTC
NA,TRBV7-9,NA,TRBJ1-1,CASSPAAGPNTEAFF,TGTGCCAGCAGCCCGGCGGCGGGACCGAACACTGAAGCTTTCTTT
NA,TRBV18,NA,TRBJ2-7,CASSPPTLGEQYF,TGTGCCAGCTCACCACCGACTCTCGGTGAGCAGTACTTC
NA,TRBV6-5,NA,TRBJ2-7,CASSYSINSYEQYF,TGTGCCAGCAGTTACTCGATCAACTCCTACGAGCAGTACTTC
NA,TRBV18,NA,TRBJ2-5,CASSGETQYF,TGTGCCAGCTCCGGCGAGACCCAGTACTTC
NA,TRBV15,NA,TRBJ1-2,CATSTREEGYTF,TGTGCCACCAGCACCAGGGAGGAAGGCTACACCTTC
TRBD1,TRBV7-9,once,TRBJ1-1,CASSFRQGMRIEAFF,TGTGCCAGCAGCTTTAGACAGGGGATGCGAATTGAAGCTTTCTTT
TRBD1,TRBV29-1,NA,TRBJ1-2,CSVEGAGGDYGYTF,TGCAGCGTTGAAGGTGCAGGGGGAGACTATGGCTACACCTTC
NA,TRBV7-8,NA,TRBJ2-1,CASSLRGGSYNEQFF,TGTGCCAGCAGCCTCAGAGGGGGCTCCTACAATGAGCAGTTCTTC
NA,TRBV5-1,NA,TRBJ2-7,CASSLEGRLGGKVSYEQYF,TGCGCCAGCAGCTTGGAGGGCAGGCTGGGTGGGAAAGTCTCCTACGAGCAGTACTTC
NA,TRBV6-1,NA,TRBJ2-7,CASSQRGGYEQYF,TGTGCCAGCAGCCAGCGAGGGGGCTACGAGCAGTACTTC
TRBD2,TRBV7-9,once,TRBJ2-3,CASSLGLAGGPAQYF,TGTGCCAGCAGCCTGGGACTAGCGGGGGGGCCCGCGCAGTATTTT
TRBD1,TRBV5-1,NA,TRBJ1-6,CASTGRGGSPLHF,TGCGCCAGCACCGGCAGGGGGGGGTCACCCCTCCACTTT